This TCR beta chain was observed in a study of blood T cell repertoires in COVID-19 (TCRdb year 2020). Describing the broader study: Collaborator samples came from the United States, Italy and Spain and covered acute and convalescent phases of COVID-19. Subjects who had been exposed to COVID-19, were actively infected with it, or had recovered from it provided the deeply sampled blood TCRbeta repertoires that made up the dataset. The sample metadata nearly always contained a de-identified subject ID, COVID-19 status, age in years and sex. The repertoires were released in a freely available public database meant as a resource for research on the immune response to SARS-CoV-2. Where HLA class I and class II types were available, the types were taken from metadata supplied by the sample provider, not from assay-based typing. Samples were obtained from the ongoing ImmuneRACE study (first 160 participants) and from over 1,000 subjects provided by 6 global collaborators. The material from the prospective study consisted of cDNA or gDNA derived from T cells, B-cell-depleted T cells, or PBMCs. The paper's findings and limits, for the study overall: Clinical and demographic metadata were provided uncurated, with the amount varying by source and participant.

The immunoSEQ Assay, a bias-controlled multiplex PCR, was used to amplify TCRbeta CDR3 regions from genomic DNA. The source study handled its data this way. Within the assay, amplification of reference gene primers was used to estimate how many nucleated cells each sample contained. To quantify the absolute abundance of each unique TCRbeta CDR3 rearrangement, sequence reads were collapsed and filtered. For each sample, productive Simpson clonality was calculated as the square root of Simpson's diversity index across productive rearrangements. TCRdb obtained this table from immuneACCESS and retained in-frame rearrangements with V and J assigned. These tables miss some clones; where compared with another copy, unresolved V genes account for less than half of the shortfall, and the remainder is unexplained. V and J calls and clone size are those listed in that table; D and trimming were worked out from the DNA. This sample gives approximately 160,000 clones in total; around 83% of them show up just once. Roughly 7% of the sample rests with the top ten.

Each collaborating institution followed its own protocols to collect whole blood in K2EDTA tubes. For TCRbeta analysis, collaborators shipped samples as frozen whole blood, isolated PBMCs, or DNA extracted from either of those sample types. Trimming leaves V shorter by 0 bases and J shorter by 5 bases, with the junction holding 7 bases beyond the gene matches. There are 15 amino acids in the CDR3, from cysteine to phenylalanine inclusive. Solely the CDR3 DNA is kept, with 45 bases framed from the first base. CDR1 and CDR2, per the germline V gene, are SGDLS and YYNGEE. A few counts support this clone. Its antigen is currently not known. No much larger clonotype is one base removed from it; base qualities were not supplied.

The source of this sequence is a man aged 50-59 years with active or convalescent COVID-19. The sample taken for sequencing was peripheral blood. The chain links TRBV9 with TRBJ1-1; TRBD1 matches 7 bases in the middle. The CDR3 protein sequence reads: CASSVGQGPGTEAFF. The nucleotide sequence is TGTGCCAGCAGCGTAGGACAGGGCCCAGGGACTGAAGCTTTCTTT.